These 32 T cell receptor beta chains came from one sample sequenced in a study of T cell clonality in common variable immunodeficiency. The table came from immunoSEQ multiplex PCR; TCRdb's copy has only in-frame clones and leaves some out. The sample is made up of about 40,000 clones, none counted only once. The specimen was peripheral blood mononuclear cells. The receptors stem from a person aged 18 to 75 in good health.

This clone has a count of ten or more. The read terminates 3 residues before the CDR3 end, so the remaining end is supplied by the germline J gene. The chain employs TRBV20-1 and TRBJ2-1, with D perhaps TRBD1 (6 bases). Trimming stripped 5 bases from V and 7 bases from J, with 9 bases between. The CDR3 totals 11 residues. Per germline, CDR1 DFQATT and CDR2 SNEGSKA (reference sequence). The CDR3 is CSAQTGNEQFF. The DNA read from the CDR3 is TGCAGTGCTCAGACAGGAAATGAG.

This clone has at least ten counts. The read ends 3 residues shy of where the CDR3 ends; the end is completed using the germline J gene. The rearrangement joins TRBV19 to TRBJ2-3; D may be TRBD1 (6 bases). This CDR3 is built from 16 residues. Germline V gene data show CDR1 as LNHDA and CDR2 as SQIVND (reference sequence). With 3 bases removed from V and 1 base from J, the gap between germline ends came to 14 bases. Here the CDR3 reads CASSMGRQAGTDTQYF. The CDR3 DNA, read in part, is TGTGCCAGTAGTATGGGTCGACAGGCGGGCACAGATACG.

This clone has at least ten counts. The CDR3 extends 3 residues past the end of the read, so its final part is completed from the germline J gene. The rearrangement links TRBV19 to TRBJ1-5; 10 nucleotides agree with TRBD1. Germline V gene data show CDR1 as LNHDA and CDR2 as SQIVND (reference sequence). Unmatched junction bases numbered 2, after V lost 6 bases and J lost 6 bases. The CDR3 spans 13 residues. The CDR3 loop is CASSGTGVQPQHF. Incomplete CDR3 DNA: TGTGCCAGTAGCGGGACAGGGGTTCAGCCC.

This clone was seen at least ten times. The read ends 3 residues shy of where the CDR3 ends; the end is completed using the germline J gene. The chain has TRBV2 and TRBJ2-2, with D unresolved. Between the trimmed V and J ends, which lost 5 bases and 3 bases, there was a span of 13 bases. Germline V CDR1 and CDR2: SNHLY, FYNNEI. This CDR3 contains 15 residues. The DNA read from the CDR3 is TGTGCCAGCAGTCTCGACTCCTGGCACACCGGGGAG. It encodes CASSLDSWHTGE. The complete CDR3 reads CASSLDSWHTGELFF.

This clone has ten or more counts. With the read ending 3 residues before the CDR3 end, the germline J gene is used to fill in that end. The V call is TRBV18, the J call TRBJ1-5, with D tentatively TRBD1 (5 bases). V gave up 8 bases and J gave up 2 bases, with 16 bases separating them. The CDR3 is 15 amino acids. Germline V gene sequence: CDR1 KGHSH, CDR2 LQKENI. CDR3 in amino acids: CASAAAGRGNQPQHF. Incomplete CDR3 DNA: TGTGCCAGCGCAGCCGCTGGCAGGGGCAATCAGCCC.

Comment on this clone: The CDR3 extends 3 residues past the end of the read, so its final part is completed from the germline J gene. The chain is built from TRBV19 and TRBJ1-2, with TRBD1 matching 7 bases. Germline CDR1 is LNHDA and CDR2 is SQIVND (reference sequence). This CDR3 has 13 amino acids. The CDR3 loop is CASSMVRGDDYTF. The sequenced CDR3 bases are TGTGCCAGTAGTATGGTCAGGGGGGATGAC. The whole variable domain, filled in from reference TRBV19 and TRBJ1-2, reads DGGITQSPKYLFRKEGQNVTLSCEQNLNHDAMYWYRQDPGQGLRLIYYSQIVNDFQKGDIAEGYSVSREKKESFPLTVTSAQKNPTAFYLCASSMVRGDDYTFGSGTRLTVV.

Notes on this clone: Coverage ceases 3 residues before the CDR3 finishes, and the germline J gene fills in the end. The chain links TRBV6-1 to TRBJ1-5, with D unresolved. Germline V gene sequence: CDR1 MNHNS, CDR2 SASEGT. The CDR3 loop spans 15 amino acids. The covered CDR3 bases are TGTGCCAGCAGTGAACTAGCGGGAGGCACAGATCCC. It codes for CASSELAGGTDP. The full CDR3 reads CASSELAGGTDPQHF.

This clone has ten or more counts. The read ends 3 residues before the CDR3 terminus; that terminus is restored from the germline J gene. The J gene is TRBJ2-1, the V gene TRBV9; TRBD2 agrees at 12 bases. The CDR3 loop spans 15 amino acids. The trim removed 2 bases at V and 4 bases at J, leaving 1 base unmatched. CDR1 SGDLS and CDR2 YYNGEE come from the germline V gene. The CDR3 sequence is CASSVGTSGYNEQFF. The CDR3 DNA, read in part, is TGTGCCAGCAGCGTGGGGACTAGCGGGTACAATGAG.

This clone was detected ten times or more. Sequencing ends 3 residues short of the CDR3 end; the germline J gene provides the rest. V usage is TRBV10-3 and J usage is TRBJ1-4; TRBD1 might be the D (5 bases). This CDR3 has 13 amino acids. The V gene lost 10 bases and the J gene lost 6 bases, with 15 bases spanning the gap. Per the germline V gene, CDR1 is ENHRY and CDR2 is SYGVKD. CDR3 DNA, as far as it was read: TGTGCCACCTCCACAGGAGAAGATGAAAAA. Translation: CATSTGEDEK. The full-length CDR3 reads as CATSTGEDEKLFF.

This clone was recorded many times. The read ends 3 residues before the CDR3 terminus; that terminus is restored from the germline J gene. This sequence joins TRBV29-1 and TRBJ2-1; 12 bases match TRBD2. The germline gives CDR1 SQVTM, CDR2 ANQGSEA. Trimming cost V 4 bases and J 1 base; bases outside gene matches: 8. This CDR3 contains 17 residues. The CDR3 bases that were read are TGCAGCGTTGGGGGACCACTAGCGGGAGGTTCCTACAATGAG. The encoded protein is CSVGGPLAGGSYNE. The CDR3, in full, reads CSVGGPLAGGSYNEQFF.

In this sample, this clone turned up many times. The sequence runs out 3 residues before the end of the CDR3; the remainder is reconstructed from the germline J gene. V is TRBV2 and J is TRBJ1-4; TRBD1 aligns across 9 bases. Germline V gives CDR1 SNHLY, CDR2 FYNNEI. V trimming: 7 bases; J trimming: 8 bases; junction bases outside the gene matches: 5. CDR3 size: 13 residues. CDR3 sequence reads: CASKQGASEKLFF. CDR3 DNA (partial): TGTGCCAGCAAACAGGGGGCTTCGGAAAAA.

This clone was observed many times. The sequence runs out 3 residues before the end of the CDR3; the remainder is reconstructed from the germline J gene. This chain uses TRBV29-1 with TRBJ2-7; TRBD2 aligns across 14 bases. Germline V gene data show CDR1 as SQVTM and CDR2 as ANQGSEA. This CDR3 comprises 15 residues. Unmatched junction bases numbered 2, after V lost 4 bases and J lost 0 bases. CDR3 amino acids: CSVGTSGRPSYEQYF. The CDR3 bases that were read are TGCAGCGTTGGGACTAGCGGGAGGCCCTCCTACGAG.

This clone has only a few counts. One end of the junction fails to match germline, which may point to a read error. From the germline J gene comes the end of the CDR3, since the read stops 3 residues before it. The V and J genes are TRBV7-3 and TRBJ2-2; D is unclear. The CDR3 covers 12 residues. CDR1 is SGHTA, CDR2 FQGTGA, per germline. Here the CDR3 reads CSSSLSTGELFF. The CDR3 bases that were read are TGTTCCAGCAGCTTATCTACCGGGGAG.

The table lists this clone with many counts. The missing CDR3 end, 3 residues past where the read stops, is filled in from the germline J gene. The chain recombines TRBV7-4 with TRBJ1-5; D is perhaps TRBD1 (6 bases). Per germline, CDR1 SGHVT and CDR2 SQSDAQ. V was shortened by 2 bases and J by 4 bases, with 9 bases between the two germline ends. CDR3 size: 14 residues. CDR3 amino acids: CASSLYRDNQPQHF. The part of the CDR3 DNA that was read is TGTGCCAGCAGCTTATACAGGGATAATCAGCCC.

This clone came up many times. The read stops 3 residues short of the end of the CDR3; the missing end is completed from the germline J gene. V usage is TRBV20-1 and J usage is TRBJ2-1; D remains ambiguous. The CDR3 covers 14 residues. Germline values: CDR1 DFQATT, CDR2 SNEGSKA (reference sequence). V lost 6 bases and J 0 bases, leaving 12 bases between the germline ends. This CDR3 is CSAVYSGSYNEQFF. The CDR3 DNA, read in part, is TGCAGTGCCGTTTACTCGGGCTCCTACAATGAG.

There are many counts of this clone. The read halts 3 residues ahead of the CDR3 end, with the missing end drawn from the germline J gene. The chain has TRBV29-1 and TRBJ2-3; TRBD1 agrees at 8 bases. The V and J ends lost 7 bases and 3 bases, in that order; junction bases with no gene match: 6. This CDR3 region has 13 residues. Germline V lookup: CDR1 SQVTM, CDR2 ANQGSEA. CDR3 sequence reads: CSGGQGVTDTQYF. CDR3 DNA (partial): TGCAGCGGTGGACAGGGTGTAACAGATACG.

This clone was detected ten times or more. The CDR3 sequence is CASSLSSRDTQYF. The sequenced part of the CDR3 DNA is TGTGCCAGCAGCCTCTCTAGTAGAGATACG. The chain combines TRBV11-1 with TRBJ2-3; D call uncertain. Read coverage stops 3 residues before the CDR3 terminus; the germline J gene supplies the remainder. Deletions cut 5 bases from V and 5 bases from J, with 11 bases between. Germline values: CDR1 SGHAT, CDR2 FQDESV (reference sequence). CDR3 length: 13 residues. Full variable domain (remainder filled in from reference TRBV11-1 and TRBJ2-3): EAEVAQSPRYKITEKSQAVAFWCDPISGHATLYWYRQILGQGPELLVQFQDESVVDDSQLPKDRFSAERLKGVDSTLKIQPAELGDSAMYLCASSLSSRDTQYFGPGTRLTVL.

For this clone: The read terminates 3 residues ahead of where the CDR3 ends, so the germline J gene completes it. The V and J genes are TRBV19 and TRBJ2-6; D is undetermined. Germline V gene lookup returns CDR1 LNHDA and CDR2 SQIVND (reference sequence). This CDR3 spans 12 amino acids. CDR3 loop: CASSAQEGFLTF. The CDR3 DNA, read in part, is TGTGCCAGTAGCGCGCAGGAAGGATTC. The whole variable domain, remainder taken from reference TRBV19 and TRBJ2-6, is DGGITQSPKYLFRKEGQNVTLSCEQNLNHDAMYWYRQDPGQGLRLIYYSQIVNDFQKGDIAEGYSVSREKKESFPLTVTSAQKNPTAFYLCASSAQEGFLTFGAGSRLTVL.

In its sample, this clone was seen many times. The read ends 3 residues early relative to the CDR3; the germline J gene fills the gap. V gene TRBV6-2 or TRBV6-3 combines with J gene TRBJ1-5; no clear D. CDR1 is MNHEY and CDR2 is SVGEGT in the germline V gene. Trimming removed 4 bases at V and 4 bases at J, with 8 bases between. The CDR3 spans 13 residues. The covered CDR3 bases are TGTGCCAGCAGTTTCGCGGCAAATCAGCCC. It encodes CASSFAANQP. The whole CDR3 sequence reads CASSFAANQPQHF.

This clone has ten or more counts. The sequenced fragment ends 3 residues before the CDR3 boundary, so the rest is inferred from the germline J gene. V usage is TRBV20-1 and J usage is TRBJ2-7, with 9 nucleotides matching TRBD2. The CDR3 extends over 13 amino acids. CDR1 is DFQATT and CDR2 is SNEGSKA in the germline V gene (reference sequence). The V segment lost 5 bases and the J segment 6 bases; nucleotides outside the gene matches: 8. The part of the CDR3 DNA that was read is TGCAGTGCTCCCCGCGGGGGGGCGGGCGAG. As protein: CSAPRGGAGE. The whole CDR3 protein reads CSAPRGGAGEQYF.

This clone has just a few counts. The CDR3 is cut off 3 residues early in the read; its end comes from the germline J gene. The V gene is TRBV19, the J gene TRBJ1-2; D gene uncertain. This CDR3 has 17 amino acids. CDR1 and CDR2 from the germline V gene are LNHDA and SQIVND (reference sequence). Here the CDR3 reads CATPRARRAGNYNDYTF. The DNA read from the CDR3 is TGTGCCACCCCTCGGGCCCGGAGGGCGGGGAACTACAATGAC.

In its sample, this clone was seen many times. The junction does not match germline at one end; this may be a read error. The read falls 3 residues short of the CDR3 end, and the missing part is taken from the germline J gene. The V gene is TRBV7-7, the J gene TRBJ2-2; 13 bases fit TRBD2. Germline CDR1 and CDR2: SSHAT and FNYEAQ (reference sequence). This CDR3 spans 16 amino acids. Here the CDR3 reads CASSPRTSGSPGELFF. CDR3 DNA, as far as it was read: TGTGCTAGCAGCCCAAGGACTAGCGGGAGCCCCGGGGAG.

This clone was counted at least ten times. The read ends 3 residues shy of where the CDR3 ends; the end is completed using the germline J gene. The same CDR3 also results from other DNA sequences found in this sample. The chain uses TRBV20-1 and TRBJ2-7, with D perhaps matching TRBD1 (6 bases). Germline values: CDR1 DFQATT, CDR2 SNEGSKA (reference sequence). The CDR3 covers 12 residues. Trimming took off 3 bases at V and 3 bases at J, with 9 bases between the two ends. The CDR3 sequence: CSASGRGYEQYF. The sequenced CDR3 bases are TGCAGTGCTAGCGGCAGGGGCTACGAG.

This clone has ten or more counts. Sequencing ends 3 residues short of the CDR3 end; the germline J gene provides the rest. V usage is TRBV30 and J usage is TRBJ2-2; D remains ambiguous. CDR1 and CDR2 (germline): GTSNPN, SVGIG (reference sequence). The length of the CDR3 is 13 residues. Deletions cut 1 base from V and 7 bases from J, with 10 bases between. CDR3 bases read: TGTGCCTGGAGTGAAGGGTTGGTCGGGGAG. It codes for CAWSEGLVGE. The whole CDR3 sequence is CAWSEGLVGELFF.

This clone showed up many times. The read comes to an end 3 residues before the CDR3 does, leaving the germline J gene to fill in the end. V and J are TRBV20-1 and TRBJ2-7; TRBD2 matches at 9 bases. Germline V lookup: CDR1 DFQATT, CDR2 SNEGSKA (reference sequence). CDR3 length: 17 amino acids. V was clipped by 0 bases and J by 0 bases; unmatched bases: 9. CDR3 loop: CSARDLLAGTLSYEQYF. The part of the CDR3 DNA that was read is TGCAGTGCTAGAGATTTGCTAGCGGGAACTCTCTCCTACGAG.

This clone was observed many times. The observed sequence ends 3 residues before the CDR3 terminus, with the missing tail filled in from the germline J gene. The genes are TRBV5-1 and TRBJ2-1, with 9 bases that match TRBD2. The germline gives CDR1 SGHRS, CDR2 YFSETQ. CDR3 size: 21 residues. J lost 0 bases, V lost 1 base, and 17 bases had no gene match. Partial CDR3 DNA: TGCGCCAGCAGCTTGATTCTACCGGGACTAGCCAACTCAGCCTCCTACAATGAG. This gives the protein CASSLILPGLANSASYNE. From start to end, the CDR3 is CASSLILPGLANSASYNEQFF.

This clone has at least ten counts. The read comes to an end 3 residues before the CDR3 does, leaving the germline J gene to fill in the end. The chain combines TRBV19 with TRBJ1-4, with a weak D call TRBD1 (5 bases). Germline CDR1 and CDR2: LNHDA and SQIVND (reference sequence). This CDR3 has 13 residues. Deletions cut 7 bases from V and 0 bases from J, with 6 bases between. The CDR3 here is CASKTATNEKLFF. The DNA read from the CDR3 is TGTGCCAGTAAGACAGCAACTAATGAAAAA.

This clone was recorded many times. The CDR3 end lies 3 residues beyond the end of the read and is filled in from the germline J gene. The chain employs TRBV10-3 and TRBJ2-1, with TRBD2 matching 7 bases. The CDR3 contains 13 residues. Germline loops: CDR1 ENHRY, CDR2 SYGVKD. Trimming took 4 bases from V and 8 from J; bases not matched to a gene: 5. The CDR3 DNA, read in part, is TGTGCCATCAGTGGCGGGGGAGAGGATGAG. Its translation: CAISGGGEDE. The whole CDR3 region reads CAISGGGEDEQFF.

A few counts support this clone. Read coverage stops 3 residues before the CDR3 terminus; the germline J gene supplies the remainder. The chain carries TRBV7-9 and TRBJ1-2, with a tentative D call TRBD1 (6 bases). Per germline, CDR1 SEHNR and CDR2 FQNEAQ (reference sequence). The CDR3 is 13 amino acids. The CDR3 loop is CASSFRQAGDYTF. The DNA read from the CDR3 is TGTGCCAGCAGCTTTAGACAGGCCGGCGAC.

Remarks on this clone: The read ends 3 residues shy of where the CDR3 ends; the end is completed using the germline J gene. V usage is TRBV20-1 and J usage is TRBJ2-1, with 7 positions matching TRBD2. J gave up 5 bases and V 4 bases, and 5 bases lay outside the gene matches. The CDR3 runs to 13 residues. CDR1 and CDR2 from the germline V gene are DFQATT and SNEGSKA (reference sequence). The DNA read from the CDR3 is TGCAGTGCTATGCGGGAGTCTCACAATGAG. Amino acids: CSAMRESHNE. The whole CDR3 protein is CSAMRESHNEQFF.

This clone has ten or more counts. The CDR3 goes on 3 residues after the read ends, and that part is filled in from the germline J gene. The genes are TRBV9 and TRBJ2-3; D gene unclear. Germline V gene data show CDR1 as SGDLS and CDR2 as YYNGEE. Trimming removed 0 bases at V and 0 bases at J, with 5 bases between. The CDR3 totals 14 residues. CDR3 residues: CASSVVASTDTQYF. The sequenced part of the CDR3 DNA is TGTGCCAGCAGCGTAGTTGCGAGCACAGATACG.

This clone has ten or more counts. The CDR3 extends 3 residues past the end of the read, so its final part is completed from the germline J gene. The chain uses TRBV14 and TRBJ1-2; 8 bases are a match to TRBD1. This CDR3 spans 15 amino acids. Germline V lookup: CDR1 SGHDN, CDR2 FVKESK. J was trimmed by 5 bases and V by 3 bases; bases with no gene match: 8. The CDR3 reads CASSHLDRGEYGYTF. CDR3 DNA (partial): TGTGCCAGCAGCCACCTCGACAGGGGAGAATATGGC.